The 14 T cell receptor beta chains reported below all come from one sample, sequenced in a study of cytomegalovirus exposure and HLA in healthy donors. This table comes from immunoSEQ multiplex PCR, and its TCRdb copy is limited to in-frame clones, with some not included. Of 120,000 to 150,000 clones listed, 88% were seen once; the top ten hold 7% to 9%. The sequencing input was PBMCs. Receptors originate from a woman younger than 35 in good health and CMV-seropositive.

This clone was seen only once. The V and J genes are TRBV27 and TRBJ1-5, with TRBD1 as a possible D gene (5 bases). This CDR3 has 15 amino acids. Per germline, CDR1 MNHEY and CDR2 SMNVEV (reference sequence). The V end was cut by 3 bases, the J end by 4 bases, with 13 bases between. For the CDR3, the DNA is TGTGCCAGCAGTTTGAACCGCCCAGGGAATCAGCCCCAGCATTTT. Protein product: CASSLNRPGNQPQHF.

This clone has more than one count but fewer than ten. The gene calls are TRBV28 and TRBJ1-6; 8 nucleotides agree with TRBD1. After removal of 2 bases from V and 8 bases from J, the junction contained 5 bases not matched to a gene. This CDR3 spans 15 amino acids. Looked up from germline, CDR1 is MDHEN and CDR2 is SYDVKM. The CDR3 DNA follows: TGTGCCAGCAGTTTAATTGGACAGGGTGATTCACCCCTCCACTTT. Translating gives CASSLIGQGDSPLHF.

The table lists this clone with a count of one. V gene TRBV5-4 combines with J gene TRBJ1-1; 7 nucleotides line up with TRBD1. Germline V gene lookup returns CDR1 SGHNT and CDR2 YYREEE (reference sequence). This CDR3 is built from 15 residues. The ends lost 2 bases at V and 7 bases at J; junction bases unmatched: 11. The CDR3: CASSFVDRQGVEAFF. The DNA of the CDR3 is TGTGCCAGCAGCTTTGTTGATAGACAGGGAGTTGAAGCTTTCTTT.

CDR3 in DNA: TGTGCCAGCTCACCTGACAGCTCTGGAAACACCATATATTTT. This gives the protein CASSPDSSGNTIYF. This rearrangement joins TRBV18 to TRBJ1-3; D possibly corresponds to TRBD1 (5 bases). The germline V and J ends were trimmed by 3 bases and 0 bases, with 6 bases remaining between them. CDR3 size: 14 residues. Germline lookup yields CDR1 KGHSH and CDR2 LQKENI.

This chain links TRBV27 with TRBJ2-7, with no clear D. In germline, CDR1 is MNHEY, CDR2 SMNVEV (reference sequence). This CDR3 is 13 amino acids long. V dropped 2 bases and J dropped 1 base, with 6 bases sitting between them. CDR3 residues: CASSLSRSYEQYF. The CDR3 region has the DNA TGTGCCAGCAGTTTAAGCAGGTCCTACGAGCAGTACTTC.

This clone has only a few counts. J is TRBJ1-2 and V is TRBV2; TRBD1 might be the D (5 bases). This CDR3 has 14 residues. Germline CDR1 is SNHLY and CDR2 is FYNNEI. The V end was cut by 3 bases, the J end by 7 bases, with 15 bases between. The CDR3 sequence: CASSDRQGNSGYTF. DNA for the CDR3: TGTGCCAGCAGTGACCGGCAGGGTAATAGTGGCTACACCTTC.

The CDR3 reads CASSATSVAQYF. The CDR3 nucleotides read TGTGCCAGTAGTGCGACTAGCGTGGCGCAGTATTTT. The chain is built from TRBV19 and TRBJ2-3; the match to TRBD2 covers 8 bases. This CDR3 spans 12 amino acids. Per germline, CDR1 LNHDA and CDR2 SQIVND (reference sequence). The J segment lost 10 bases and the V segment lost 5 bases, leaving 5 bases of the junction unmatched.

The genes are TRBV4-2 and TRBJ2-3; 7 bases line up with TRBD2. The length of the CDR3 is 18 residues. Losses at the gene ends were 1 base for V and 0 bases for J; bases not matched to a gene: 10. Germline values: CDR1 LGHNA, CDR2 YNFKEQ. The CDR3 DNA sequence: TGTGCCAGCAGCCAAGCACTGGCGGGAGCGGATAGCACAGATACGCAGTATTTT. This codes for CASSQALAGADSTDTQYF.

The chain couples TRBV2 to TRBJ1-6; the D gene is possibly TRBD1 (5 bases). V lost 6 bases and J lost 7, with 13 bases in between. Germline values: CDR1 SNHLY, CDR2 FYNNEI. CDR3 length: 14 amino acids. The CDR3 nucleotides are TGTGCCAGCAGCGATAGGACAAGGAATTCACCCCTCCACTTT. Its translation is CASSDRTRNSPLHF.

V is TRBV7-8 and J is TRBJ2-1; possible D gene TRBD2, 6 bases. CDR1 and CDR2 from the germline V gene are SGHVS and FQNEAQ. The CDR3 extends over 16 amino acids. V was cut by 4 bases and J by 0 bases, with 13 bases left in between. CDR3 sequence reads: CASSSPGASSYNEQFF. The CDR3 DNA is TGTGCCAGCAGCTCGCCGGGAGCCAGCTCCTACAATGAGCAGTTCTTC.

This clone was recorded a few times. Distinct nucleotide sequences in the sample also encode this CDR3. V gene TRBV19 combines with J gene TRBJ2-5; 8 bases are a match to TRBD1. This CDR3 spans 14 amino acids. CDR1 LNHDA and CDR2 SQIVND come from the germline V gene (reference sequence). With 1 base clipped from V and 5 bases from J, the junction kept 3 bases outside the gene matches. In DNA form, the CDR3 reads TGTGCCAGTAGTATAGGGCAGGGGGCGGAGACCCAGTACTTC. Its protein is CASSIGQGAETQYF.

J is TRBJ2-7 and V is TRBV29-1; the match to TRBD1 covers 9 bases. Losses at the gene ends were 1 base for V and 7 bases for J; bases not matched to a gene: 8. Germline V gives CDR1 SQVTM, CDR2 ANQGSEA. CDR3 length equals 14 residues. CDR3 sequence: CSVEAPGTGREQYF. The CDR3 DNA is TGCAGCGTTGAAGCCCCCGGGACAGGGAGGGAGCAGTACTTC.

The chain carries TRBV9 and TRBJ1-2; 7 nucleotides agree with TRBD1. Looked up from germline, CDR1 is SGDLS and CDR2 is YYNGEE. Unmatched junction bases numbered 4, after V lost 0 bases and J lost 2 bases. CDR3 length equals 15 residues. CDR3 sequence reads: CASSVGSGGNYGYTF. The CDR3 DNA is TGTGCCAGCAGCGTAGGCTCAGGGGGAAACTATGGCTACACCTTC.

The chain joins TRBV25-1 to TRBJ2-5; TRBD2 matches 8 bases. The CDR3 extends over 16 amino acids. Germline V gives CDR1 MGHDK, CDR2 SYGVNS. Losses at the gene ends were 2 bases for V and 4 bases for J; bases not matched to a gene: 9. The CDR3 spells CASSELRGARSETQYF. The DNA for the CDR3 is TGTGCCAGCAGTGAACTGCGGGGGGCCCGATCAGAGACCCAGTACTTC. The whole variable domain, remainder taken from reference TRBV25-1 and TRBJ2-5, is EADIYQTPRYLVIGTGKKITLECSQTMGHDKMYWYQQDPGMELHLIHYSYGVNSTEKGDLSSESTVSRIRTEHFPLTLESARPSHTSQYLCASSELRGARSETQYFGPGTRLLVL.